The next 28 T cell receptor beta chains were all read from a single sample in a study of blood T cell repertoires in COVID-19. The assay was immunoSEQ multiplex PCR, and TCRdb's table has in-frame clones only and misses some. The sample lists 70,000 or so clones; 85% were seen once. The sequenced material came from peripheral blood. The source is a man aged 80 or over with acute or convalescent COVID-19.

The rearrangement joins TRBV19 to TRBJ2-3; unclear D gene. Per the germline V gene, CDR1 is LNHDA and CDR2 is SQIVND (reference sequence). The CDR3 spans 15 residues. The V and J ends lost 2 bases and 2 bases respectively, with 11 bases between them. CDR3 bases: TGTGCCAGTAGTATATCGGTGACTCTCACAGATACGCAGTATTTT. As protein: CASSISVTLTDTQYF.

V and J are TRBV11-3 and TRBJ2-7; unclear D gene. There are 12 residues in the CDR3. V dropped 5 bases and J dropped 9 bases, with 14 bases sitting between them. Germline values: CDR1 SGHNT, CDR2 YENEEA. This CDR3 is CASSPEEQLQYF. The CDR3 DNA follows: TGTGCCAGCAGCCCCGAGGAGCAGTTGCAGTACTTC. Using reference TRBV11-3 and TRBJ2-7 for the parts outside the CDR3, the full variable domain is EAGVVQSPRYKIIEKKQPVAFWCNPISGHNTLYWYLQNLGQGPELLIRYENEEAVDDSQLPKDRFSAERLKGVDSTLKIQPAELGDSAVYLCASSPEEQLQYFGPGTRLTVT.

J is TRBJ1-5 and V is TRBV24-1; 7 bases match TRBD1. The CDR3 totals 15 residues. After removal of 4 bases from V and 4 bases from J, the junction contained 6 bases not matched to a gene. Looked up from germline, CDR1 is KGHDR and CDR2 is SFDVKD. This CDR3 reads CATSEGQPGNQPQHF. The CDR3 DNA reads as TGTGCCACCAGTGAGGGACAGCCAGGTAATCAGCCCCAGCATTTT.

This clone was seen only a few times. This chain links TRBV25-1 with TRBJ1-2; 7 bases are shared with TRBD1. Germline CDR1 and CDR2: MGHDK and SYGVNS. The CDR3 totals 14 residues. Trimming cost V 3 bases and J 7 bases; bases outside gene matches: 8. The CDR3 is CASSETKGAGGYTF. The CDR3 DNA follows: TGTGCCAGCAGTGAGACCAAGGGGGCCGGTGGCTACACCTTC.

The chain links TRBV11-2 to TRBJ1-1; D is perhaps TRBD1 (5 bases). V was pared by 5 bases and J by 0 bases, with 7 bases between. This CDR3 has 13 amino acids. CDR1 and CDR2 (germline): SGHAT, FQNNGV. The CDR3 DNA is TGTGCCAGCAGCGGGGGGTTGAACACTGAAGCTTTCTTT. Translated: CASSGGLNTEAFF.

The chain employs TRBV7-2 and TRBJ2-5, with 11 bases fitting TRBD1. The CDR3 is made up of 17 amino acids. Germline V gene sequence: CDR1 SGHTA, CDR2 FQGNSA. The junction had 12 bases not matched to a gene; V was cut back by 2 bases and J by 7 bases. The CDR3 loop is CASSLTGGGTGGGTQYF. The CDR3 DNA follows: TGTGCCAGCAGCTTAACCGGTGGGGGGACAGGGGGAGGGACCCAGTACTTC.

The rearrangement links TRBV27 to TRBJ1-1; D not certain. CDR3 length: 12 amino acids. Germline CDR1 and CDR2: MNHEY and SMNVEV (reference sequence). Between the trimmed V and J ends, which lost 3 bases and 5 bases, there was a span of 7 bases. The DNA of the CDR3 is TGTGCCAGCAGTTTCTCGGGGACTGAAGCTTTCTTT. Protein sequence: CASSFSGTEAFF.

This clone came up a few times. The chain uses TRBV6-6 and TRBJ1-2; the D is unclear. Germline CDR1 MNHNY, CDR2 SVGAGI (reference sequence). Trimming pared 6 bases from V and 6 bases from J, leaving 5 bases between. CDR3 length: 10 amino acids. The CDR3 region has the DNA TGTGCCAGCAGAACGGATGGCTACACCTTC. Its translation is CASRTDGYTF.

The V and J genes are TRBV5-8 and TRBJ2-1; D perhaps matches TRBD2 (6 bases). CDR1 and CDR2 from the germline V gene are SGHTS and YDEGEE. V dropped 5 bases and J dropped 8 bases, with 11 bases sitting between them. This CDR3 contains 12 residues. The CDR3 bases are TGTGCCAGCAGTCCGAGGAGGGATGAGCAGTTCTTC. Encoded protein: CASSPRRDEQFF.

The chain carries TRBV9 and TRBJ2-3; 8 positions agree with TRBD2. V lost 2 bases, J lost 4 bases, and 9 bases stayed unmatched. This CDR3 comprises 16 residues. CDR1 SGDLS and CDR2 YYNGEE come from the germline V gene. CDR3 region: CASSVLNGRGADTQYF. The CDR3 DNA reads as TGTGCCAGCAGCGTCTTGAACGGGAGGGGAGCAGATACGCAGTATTTT.

The gene calls are TRBV2 and TRBJ1-1; 9 nucleotides match TRBD1. Losses at the gene ends were 5 bases for V and 3 bases for J; bases not matched to a gene: 13. Germline V lookup: CDR1 SNHLY, CDR2 FYNNEI. The CDR3 loop spans 17 amino acids. The chain's CDR3 is CASSRDRVGLSYTEAFF. CDR3 DNA sequence: TGTGCCAGCAGTCGGGACAGGGTGGGTCTTTCGTACACTGAAGCTTTCTTT.

The J gene is TRBJ1-1, the V gene TRBV6-5; the D is unclear. Germline lookup yields CDR1 MNHEY and CDR2 SVGAGI. V was trimmed by 2 bases and J by 2 bases, leaving 9 bases between them. The CDR3 extends over 14 amino acids. The CDR3 nucleotides are TGTGCCAGCAGTTACGGTCGAGGCAACACTGAAGCTTTCTTT. Translated: CASSYGRGNTEAFF.

The chain employs TRBV30 and TRBJ1-2, with D perhaps matching TRBD1 (5 bases). The CDR3 consists of 13 residues. Germline V CDR1 and CDR2: GTSNPN, SVGIG (reference sequence). V was cut by 0 bases and J by 5 bases, with 10 bases left in between. CDR3 DNA sequence: TGTGCCTGGAGTGTTGCGGACATTTATGGCTACACCTTC. Its protein is CAWSVADIYGYTF. The complete variable domain, with remaining parts taken from reference TRBV30 and TRBJ1-2, reads SQTIHQWPATLVQPVGSPLSLECTVEGTSNPNLYWYRQAAGRGLQLLFYSVGIGQISSEVPQNLSASRPQDRQFILSSKKLLLSDSGFYLCAWSVADIYGYTFGSGTRLTVV.

This CDR3 reads CASSTGTNYNSPLHF. Written as DNA, the CDR3 is TGTGCCAGTAGTACGGGGACAAACTATAATTCACCCCTCCACTTT. The genes are TRBV19 and TRBJ1-6; D is perhaps TRBD1 (6 bases). CDR3 length equals 15 residues. Trimming removed 4 bases from V and 3 bases from J, with 10 bases in between. Germline CDR1 reads LNHDA; CDR2 reads SQIVND (reference sequence).

The chain is built from TRBV5-1 and TRBJ2-2; unclear D gene. The CDR3 is made up of 14 amino acids. The V and J ends lost 1 base and 3 bases respectively, with 7 bases between them. Germline V gene data show CDR1 as SGHRS and CDR2 as YFSETQ. CDR3 bases: TGCGCCAGCAGCTTGACCACAGACACCGGGGAGCTGTTTTTT. Protein product: CASSLTTDTGELFF. Full variable domain (missing parts from reference TRBV5-1 and TRBJ2-2): KAGVTQTPRYLIKTRGQQVTLSCSPISGHRSVSWYQQTPGQGLQFLFEYFSETQRNKGNFPGRFSGRQFSNSRSEMNVSTLELGDSALYLCASSLTTDTGELFFGEGSRLTVL.

The rearrangement links TRBV9 to TRBJ2-2, with a weak D call TRBD1 (6 bases). Germline V gives CDR1 SGDLS, CDR2 YYNGEE. Trimming cost V 7 bases and J 4 bases, with 14 bases left between them. This CDR3 contains 14 residues. In DNA, the CDR3 is TGTGCCAGCCAGATGGGGGCCCCCACCGGGGAGCTGTTTTTT. As protein: CASQMGAPTGELFF.

The rearrangement links TRBV19 to TRBJ2-2; TRBD2 aligns across 15 bases. Germline CDR1 reads LNHDA; CDR2 reads SQIVND (reference sequence). This CDR3 contains 17 residues. The V segment lost 4 bases and the J segment 6 bases; nucleotides outside the gene matches: 6. CDR3 in amino acids: CASSRGLAGGRAGELFF. The CDR3 nucleotides are TGTGCCAGTAGTAGGGGACTAGCGGGAGGTCGGGCCGGGGAGCTGTTTTTT.

This chain uses TRBV11-2 with TRBJ1-4, with a tentative D call TRBD1 (6 bases). The CDR3 is 14 amino acids. The V end lost 3 bases, the J end lost 4 bases, and 9 bases lay between the germline ends. CDR1 and CDR2 (germline): SGHAT, FQNNGV. CDR3 nucleotides: TGTGCCAGCAGCTTCGGACAGTTTAATGAAAAACTGTTTTTT. Protein: CASSFGQFNEKLFF. Using reference TRBV11-2 and TRBJ1-4 for the parts outside the CDR3, the full variable domain is EAGVAQSPRYKIIEKRQSVAFWCNPISGHATLYWYQQILGQGPKLLIQFQNNGVVDDSQLPKDRFSAERLKGVDSTLKIQPAKLEDSAVYLCASSFGQFNEKLFFGSGTQLSVL.

The rearrangement joins TRBV19 to TRBJ2-5, with 8 bases that match TRBD1. The length of the CDR3 is 13 residues. The ends lost 7 bases at V and 4 bases at J; junction bases unmatched: 5. Germline V CDR1 and CDR2: LNHDA, SQIVND (reference sequence). For the CDR3, the DNA is TGTGCCAGTAAACAGGGGGATTCAGAGACCCAGTACTTC. The encoded protein is CASKQGDSETQYF. Complete variable domain (other parts from reference TRBV19 and TRBJ2-5): DGGITQSPKYLFRKEGQNVTLSCEQNLNHDAMYWYRQDPGQGLRLIYYSQIVNDFQKGDIAEGYSVSREKKESFPLTVTSAQKNPTAFYLCASKQGDSETQYFGPGTRLLVL.

The chain carries TRBV7-8 and TRBJ1-5, with 7 bases identical to TRBD1. The CDR3 is 19 amino acids. CDR1 is SGHVS and CDR2 is FQNEAQ in the germline V gene. The J segment lost 0 bases and the V segment lost 0 bases, leaving 11 bases of the junction unmatched. This CDR3 is CASSLAVASGGYSNQPQHF. The DNA for the CDR3 is TGTGCCAGCAGCTTAGCGGTAGCATCAGGGGGGTATAGCAATCAGCCCCAGCATTTT. The full variable domain, completed using reference TRBV7-8 and TRBJ1-5, is GAGVSQSPRYKVAKRGQDVALRCDPISGHVSLFWYQQALGQGPEFLTYFQNEAQLDKSGLPSDRFFAERPEGSVSTLKIQRTQQEDSAVYLCASSLAVASGGYSNQPQHFGDGTRLSIL.

Turning to this clone: The DNA is omitted, as the CDR3 cannot be located on it reliably, and the CDR3 follows TCRdb's listing. The chain has TRBV21-1 and TRBJ1-6; TRBD1, as called in the table, went unchecked against the DNA. TRBV21-1 is a pseudogene segment. Counting both end residues, the CDR3 totals 14 amino acids. CDR3 protein: CASYWGRGSSPLHF.

The CDR3 here is CASSPPQGTSNQPQHF. The CDR3 DNA reads TGTGCCAGCAGCCCTCCACAGGGGACAAGCAATCAGCCCCAGCATTTT. The chain joins TRBV6-2 or TRBV6-3 to TRBJ1-5, with 7 bases fitting TRBD1. Germline V gene data show CDR1 as MNHEY and CDR2 as SVGEGT. CDR3 length equals 16 residues. The V gene end was trimmed by 6 bases and the J gene end by 1 base; junction bases not matched to a gene: 9.

In this sample, this clone turned up once. The chain employs TRBV7-8 and TRBJ1-5; D uncertain. V was pared by 5 bases and J by 7 bases, with 18 bases between. The CDR3 consists of 15 residues. Germline values: CDR1 SGHVS, CDR2 FQNEAQ. CDR3 coding DNA: TGTGCCAGCAGCCCGAAGGCGGGGTATCGGCAGCCCCAGCATTTT. Residues: CASSPKAGYRQPQHF.

J is TRBJ2-5 and V is TRBV24-1; 8 bases match TRBD1. Germline CDR1 is KGHDR and CDR2 is SFDVKD. The junction had 11 bases not matched to a gene; V was cut back by 4 bases and J by 5 bases. The CDR3 spans 16 residues. The CDR3 nucleotides read TGTGCCACCAGTGACACAAAGACAGGGGAGGCGGAGACCCAGTACTTC. Translating it yields CATSDTKTGEAETQYF.

This clone was counted only a few times. The chain uses TRBV30 and TRBJ1-6; 7 positions agree with TRBD1. CDR3 length: 15 residues. Per the germline V gene, CDR1 is GTSNPN and CDR2 is SVGIG (reference sequence). Losses at the gene ends were 0 bases for V and 6 bases for J; bases not matched to a gene: 5. Here the CDR3 DNA reads TGTGCCTGGAGTGTACGGGGGACAGTTAATTCACCCCTCCACTTT. It yields the protein CAWSVRGTVNSPLHF.

The J gene is TRBJ1-1, the V gene TRBV9, with D possibly matching TRBD1 (6 bases). Germline CDR1 SGDLS, CDR2 YYNGEE. V was trimmed by 4 bases and J by 5 bases, leaving 21 bases between them. CDR3 size: 16 residues. This chain's CDR3 is CASSPQAAGVRTEAFF. The CDR3 DNA sequence: TGTGCCAGCAGCCCCCAAGCGGCAGGGGTGCGGACTGAAGCTTTCTTT.

This clone was seen a few times. This chain links TRBV9 with TRBJ1-6; 9 bases are shared with TRBD1. This CDR3 is 16 amino acids long. V lost 0 bases to trimming and J lost 7 bases; unmatched junction nucleotides: 5. The germline V gene encodes CDR1 SGDLS and CDR2 YYNGEE. CDR3 residues: CASSVEGTGSNSPLHF. The CDR3 DNA reads as TGTGCCAGCAGCGTAGAAGGGACAGGGAGCAATTCACCCCTCCACTTT.

The genes are TRBV5-1 and TRBJ1-5, with D perhaps TRBD1 (5 bases). Germline assignment: CDR1 SGHRS and CDR2 YFSETQ. Trimming cost V 4 bases and J 2 bases, with 10 bases left between them. The CDR3 consists of 14 residues. In DNA form, the CDR3 reads TGCGCCAGCAGCCCTGACAGAGGCAATCAGCCCCAGCATTTT. Translation: CASSPDRGNQPQHF.